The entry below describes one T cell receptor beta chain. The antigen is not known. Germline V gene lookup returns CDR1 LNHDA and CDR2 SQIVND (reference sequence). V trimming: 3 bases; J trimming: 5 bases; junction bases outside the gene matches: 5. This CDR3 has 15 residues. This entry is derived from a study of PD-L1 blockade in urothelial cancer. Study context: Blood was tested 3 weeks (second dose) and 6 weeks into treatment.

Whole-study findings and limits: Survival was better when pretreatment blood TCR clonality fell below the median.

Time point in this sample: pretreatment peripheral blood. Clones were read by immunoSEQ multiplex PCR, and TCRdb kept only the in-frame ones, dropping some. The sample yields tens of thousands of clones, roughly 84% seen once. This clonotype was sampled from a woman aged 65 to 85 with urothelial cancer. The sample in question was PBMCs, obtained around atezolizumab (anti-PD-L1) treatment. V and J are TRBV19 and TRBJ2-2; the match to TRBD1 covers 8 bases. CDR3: CASSMGTGRTGELFF. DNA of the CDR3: TGTGCCAGTAGTATGGGGACAGGACGAACCGGGGAGCTGTTTTTT.